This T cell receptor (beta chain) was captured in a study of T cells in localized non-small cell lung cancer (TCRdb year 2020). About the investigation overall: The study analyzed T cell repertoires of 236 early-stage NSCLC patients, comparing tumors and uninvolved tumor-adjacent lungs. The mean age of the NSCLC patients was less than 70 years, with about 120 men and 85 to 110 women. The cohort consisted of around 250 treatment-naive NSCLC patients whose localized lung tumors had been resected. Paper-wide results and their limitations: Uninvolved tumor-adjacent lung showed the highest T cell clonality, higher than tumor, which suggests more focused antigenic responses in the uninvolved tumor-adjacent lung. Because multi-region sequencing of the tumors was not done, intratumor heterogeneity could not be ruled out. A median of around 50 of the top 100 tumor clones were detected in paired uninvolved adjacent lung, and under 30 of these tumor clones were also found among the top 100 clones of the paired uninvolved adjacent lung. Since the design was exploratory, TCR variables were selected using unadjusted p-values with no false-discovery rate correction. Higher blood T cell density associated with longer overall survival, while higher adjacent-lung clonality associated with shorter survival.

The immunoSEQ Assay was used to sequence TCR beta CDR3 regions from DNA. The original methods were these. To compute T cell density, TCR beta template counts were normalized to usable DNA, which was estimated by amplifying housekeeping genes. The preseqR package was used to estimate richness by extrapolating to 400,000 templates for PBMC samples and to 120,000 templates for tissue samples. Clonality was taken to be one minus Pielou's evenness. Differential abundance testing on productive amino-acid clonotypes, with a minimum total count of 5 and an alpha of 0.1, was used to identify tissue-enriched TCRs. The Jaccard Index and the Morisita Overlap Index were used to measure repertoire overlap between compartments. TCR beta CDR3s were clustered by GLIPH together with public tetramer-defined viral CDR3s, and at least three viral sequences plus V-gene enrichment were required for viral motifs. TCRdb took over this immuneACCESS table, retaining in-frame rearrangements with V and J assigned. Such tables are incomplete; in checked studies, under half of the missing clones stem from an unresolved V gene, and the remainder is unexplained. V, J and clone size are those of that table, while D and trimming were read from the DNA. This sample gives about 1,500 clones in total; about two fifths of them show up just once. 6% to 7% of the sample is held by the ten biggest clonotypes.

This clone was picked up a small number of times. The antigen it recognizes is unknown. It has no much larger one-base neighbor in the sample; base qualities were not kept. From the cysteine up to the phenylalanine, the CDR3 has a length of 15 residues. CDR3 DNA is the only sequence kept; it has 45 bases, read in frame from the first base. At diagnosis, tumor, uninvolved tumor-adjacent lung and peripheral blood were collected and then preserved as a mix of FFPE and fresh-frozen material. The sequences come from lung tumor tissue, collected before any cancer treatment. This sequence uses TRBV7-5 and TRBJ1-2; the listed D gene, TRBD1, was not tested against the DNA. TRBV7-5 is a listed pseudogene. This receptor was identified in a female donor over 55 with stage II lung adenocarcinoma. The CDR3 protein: CASSGQGQGIYGYTF. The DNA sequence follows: TGTGCCAGCAGCGGCCAAGGACAGGGGATATATGGCTACACCTTC.